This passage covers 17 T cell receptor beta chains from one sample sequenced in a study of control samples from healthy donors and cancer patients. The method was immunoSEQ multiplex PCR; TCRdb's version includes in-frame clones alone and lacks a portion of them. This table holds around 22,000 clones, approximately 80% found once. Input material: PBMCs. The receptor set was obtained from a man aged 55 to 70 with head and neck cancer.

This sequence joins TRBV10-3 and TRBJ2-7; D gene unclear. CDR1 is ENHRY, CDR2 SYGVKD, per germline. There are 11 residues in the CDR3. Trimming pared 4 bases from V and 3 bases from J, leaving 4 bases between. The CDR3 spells CAISVGYEQYF. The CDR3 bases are TGTGCCATCAGTGTGGGCTACGAGCAGTACTTC.

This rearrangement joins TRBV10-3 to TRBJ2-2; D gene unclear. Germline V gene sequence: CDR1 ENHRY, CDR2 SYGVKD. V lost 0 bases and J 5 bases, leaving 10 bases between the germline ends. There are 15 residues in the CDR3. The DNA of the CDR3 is TGTGCCATCAGTGAGTCACCCTCCGGGACCGGGGAGCTGTTTTTT. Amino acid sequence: CAISESPSGTGELFF.

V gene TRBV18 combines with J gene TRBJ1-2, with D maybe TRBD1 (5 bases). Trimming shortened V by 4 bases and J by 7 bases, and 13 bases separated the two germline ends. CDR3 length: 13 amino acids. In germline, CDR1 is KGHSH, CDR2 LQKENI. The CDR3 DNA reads TGTGCCAGCTCACGGGACTTTGAGACTGGCTACACCTTC. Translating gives CASSRDFETGYTF.

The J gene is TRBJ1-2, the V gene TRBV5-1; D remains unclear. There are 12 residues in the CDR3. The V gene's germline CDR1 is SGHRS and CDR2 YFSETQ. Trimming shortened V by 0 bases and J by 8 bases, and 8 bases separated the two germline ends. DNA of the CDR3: TGCGCCAGCAGCTTGGAGGGCGGGGGCTACACCTTC. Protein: CASSLEGGGYTF. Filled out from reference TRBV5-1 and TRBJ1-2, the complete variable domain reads KAGVTQTPRYLIKTRGQQVTLSCSPISGHRSVSWYQQTPGQGLQFLFEYFSETQRNKGNFPGRFSGRQFSNSRSEMNVSTLELGDSALYLCASSLEGGGYTFGSGTRLTVV.

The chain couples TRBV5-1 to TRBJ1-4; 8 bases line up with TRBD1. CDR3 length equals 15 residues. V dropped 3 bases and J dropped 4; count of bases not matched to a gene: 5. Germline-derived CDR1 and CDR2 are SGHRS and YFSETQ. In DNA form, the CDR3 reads TGCGCCAGCAGCTCACAGGGGGGGAATAATGAAAAACTGTTTTTT. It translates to CASSSQGGNNEKLFF.

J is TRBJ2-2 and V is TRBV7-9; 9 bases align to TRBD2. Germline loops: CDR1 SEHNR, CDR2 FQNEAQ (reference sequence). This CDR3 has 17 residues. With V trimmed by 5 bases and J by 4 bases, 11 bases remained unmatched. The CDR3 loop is CASSPDSGLAGTGELFF. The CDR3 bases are TGTGCCAGCAGCCCCGACTCGGGACTAGCTGGCACCGGGGAGCTGTTTTTT. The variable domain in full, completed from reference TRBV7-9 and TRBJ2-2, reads DTGVSQNPRHKITKRGQNVTFRCDPISEHNRLYWYRQTLGQGPEFLTYFQNEAQLEKSRLLSDRFSAERPKGSFSTLEIQRTEQGDSAMYLCASSPDSGLAGTGELFFGEGSRLTVL.

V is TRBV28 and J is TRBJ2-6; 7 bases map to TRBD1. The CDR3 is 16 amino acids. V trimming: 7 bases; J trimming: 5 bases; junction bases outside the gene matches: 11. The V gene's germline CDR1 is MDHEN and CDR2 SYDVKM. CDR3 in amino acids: CASTGTAVSWANVLTF. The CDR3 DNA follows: TGTGCCAGCACCGGGACAGCGGTTTCGTGGGCCAACGTCCTGACTTTC.

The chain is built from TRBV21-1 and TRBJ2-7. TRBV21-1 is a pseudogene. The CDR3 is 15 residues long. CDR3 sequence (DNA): TGTGCCAGCAACCTCCCCGTCGGATCCCCCTACGAGCAGTACTTC. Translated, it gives CASNLPVGSPYEQYF.

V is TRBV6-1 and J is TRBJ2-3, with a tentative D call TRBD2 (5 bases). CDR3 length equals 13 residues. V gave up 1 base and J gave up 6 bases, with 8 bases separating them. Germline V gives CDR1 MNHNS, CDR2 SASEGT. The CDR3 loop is CASSEVRDDTQYF. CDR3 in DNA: TGTGCCAGCAGTGAAGTTCGGGATGATACGCAGTATTTT.

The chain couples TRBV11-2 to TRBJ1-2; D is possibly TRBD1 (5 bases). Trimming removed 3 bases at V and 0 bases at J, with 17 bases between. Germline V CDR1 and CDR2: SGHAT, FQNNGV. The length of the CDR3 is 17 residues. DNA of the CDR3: TGTGCCAGCAGCTTCCCGTGGCCCGGGGGGACTAACTATGGCTACACCTTC. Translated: CASSFPWPGGTNYGYTF.

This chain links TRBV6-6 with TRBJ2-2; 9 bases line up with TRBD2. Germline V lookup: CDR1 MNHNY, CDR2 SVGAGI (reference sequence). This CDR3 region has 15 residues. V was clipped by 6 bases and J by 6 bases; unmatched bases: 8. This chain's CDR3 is CASSGGLALSGELFF. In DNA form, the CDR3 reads TGTGCCAGCAGCGGCGGACTAGCGCTTTCCGGGGAGCTGTTTTTT.

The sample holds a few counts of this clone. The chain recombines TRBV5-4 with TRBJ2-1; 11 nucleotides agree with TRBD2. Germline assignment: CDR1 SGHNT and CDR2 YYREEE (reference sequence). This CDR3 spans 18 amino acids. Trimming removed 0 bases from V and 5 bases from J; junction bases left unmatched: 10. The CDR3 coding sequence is TGTGCCAGCAGCTTGGGTTGGTCTAGCGGGGGGCCCGACAATGAGCAGTTCTTC. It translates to CASSLGWSSGGPDNEQFF.

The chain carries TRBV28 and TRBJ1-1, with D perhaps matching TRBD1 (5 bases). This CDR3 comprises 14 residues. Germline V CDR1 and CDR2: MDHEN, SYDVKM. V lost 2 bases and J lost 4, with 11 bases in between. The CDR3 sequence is CASSLAGQGTEAFF. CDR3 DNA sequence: TGTGCCAGCAGTTTAGCCGGGCAGGGCACTGAAGCTTTCTTT.

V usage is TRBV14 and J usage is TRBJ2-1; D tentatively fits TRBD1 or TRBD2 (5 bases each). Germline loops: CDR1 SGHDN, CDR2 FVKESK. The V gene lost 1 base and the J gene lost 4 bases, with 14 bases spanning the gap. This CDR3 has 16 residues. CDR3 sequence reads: CASSQAGTLTYNEQFF. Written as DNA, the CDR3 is TGTGCCAGCAGCCAAGCCGGGACCCTTACTTACAATGAGCAGTTCTTC.

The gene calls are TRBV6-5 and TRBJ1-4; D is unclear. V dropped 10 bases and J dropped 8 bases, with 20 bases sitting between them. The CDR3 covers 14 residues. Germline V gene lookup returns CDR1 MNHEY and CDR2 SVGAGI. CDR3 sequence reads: CATGQTQLGEKLFF. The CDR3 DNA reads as TGTGCCACCGGGCAGACCCAGCTCGGGGAAAAACTGTTTTTT.

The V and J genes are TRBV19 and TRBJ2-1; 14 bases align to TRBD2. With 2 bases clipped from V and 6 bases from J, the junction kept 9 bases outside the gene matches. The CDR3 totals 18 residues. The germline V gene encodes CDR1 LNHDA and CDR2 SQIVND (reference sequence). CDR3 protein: CASSITGGLAGASNEQFF. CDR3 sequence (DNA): TGTGCCAGTAGTATAACGGGGGGACTAGCGGGAGCCTCCAATGAGCAGTTCTTC.

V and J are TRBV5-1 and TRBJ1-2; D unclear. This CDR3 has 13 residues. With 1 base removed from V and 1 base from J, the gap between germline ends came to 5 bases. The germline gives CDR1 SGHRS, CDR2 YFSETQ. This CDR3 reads CASSLPSNYGYTF. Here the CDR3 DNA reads TGCGCCAGCAGCTTGCCAAGTAACTATGGCTACACCTTC.